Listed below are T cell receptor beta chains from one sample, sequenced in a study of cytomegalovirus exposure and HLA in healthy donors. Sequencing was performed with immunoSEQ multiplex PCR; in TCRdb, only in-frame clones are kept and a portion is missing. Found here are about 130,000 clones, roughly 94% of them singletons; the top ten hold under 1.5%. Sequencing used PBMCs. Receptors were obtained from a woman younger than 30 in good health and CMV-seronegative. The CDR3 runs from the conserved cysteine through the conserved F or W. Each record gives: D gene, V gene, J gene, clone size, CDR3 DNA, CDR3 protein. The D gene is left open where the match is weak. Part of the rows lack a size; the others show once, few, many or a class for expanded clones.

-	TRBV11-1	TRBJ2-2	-	TGTGCCAGCAGCCCCCATCCCCAGGGGTTGGACACCGGGGAGCTGTTTTTT	CASSPHPQGLDTGELFF
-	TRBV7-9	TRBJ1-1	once	TGTGCCAGCAGTTCTATTGCGATGGGCATTGAAGCTTTCTTT	CASSSIAMGIEAFF
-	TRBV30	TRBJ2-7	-	TGTGCCTGGAGCCTGGGGCTAGGCGTCGGCGAGCAGTACTTC	CAWSLGLGVGEQYF
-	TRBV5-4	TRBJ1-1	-	TGTGCCAGCAGCCTTTCAGAACGGGGGACTGAAGCTTTCTTT	CASSLSERGTEAFF
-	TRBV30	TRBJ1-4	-	TGTGCCTGGATGCGAGCAACTAATGAAAAACTGTTTTTT	CAWMRATNEKLFF
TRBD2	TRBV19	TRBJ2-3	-	TGTGCCAGTAGTATAAGAGGCGGGGGGACGACACAAGATACGCAGTATTTT	CASSIRGGGTTQDTQYF
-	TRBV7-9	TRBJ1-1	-	TGTGCCACCCAACAGGGTACGGGCACTGAAGCTTTCTTT	CATQQGTGTEAFF
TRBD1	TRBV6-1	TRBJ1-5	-	TGTGCCAGCAACAGGGGACATAGCAATCAGCCCCAGCATTTT	CASNRGHSNQPQHF
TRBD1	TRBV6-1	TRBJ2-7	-	TGTGCCAGCAGTGAGAACAGGGGTTCTCCCTACGAGCAGTACTTC	CASSENRGSPYEQYF
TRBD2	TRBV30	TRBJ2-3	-	TGTGCCTGGAGTGTACTCAGCGGGGGGGGAGGTACGCAGTATTTT	CAWSVLSGGGGTQYF
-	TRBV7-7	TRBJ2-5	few	TGTGCTAGCAGCCCAACCCTAGGAGGGGCTGGGGAGACCCAGTACTTC	CASSPTLGGAGETQYF
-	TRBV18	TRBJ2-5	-	TGTGCCAGCTCACCGATACTGTACGCTAGGGCGGGGACAGAGACCCAGTACTTC	CASSPILYARAGTETQYF
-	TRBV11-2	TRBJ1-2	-	TGTGCCAGCAGCTTAGGGCCGGCTAGGGGAGGCTACACCTTC	CASSLGPARGGYTF